This T cell receptor (beta chain) was sequenced during a study of control samples from healthy donors and cancer patients. The CDR3 sequence is 14 residues long. Trimming took 0 bases from V and 3 from J, leaving 6 bases between them. The V gene's germline CDR1 is SGDLS and CDR2 YYNGEE. Libraries were prepared by immunoSEQ multiplex PCR; TCRdb keeps only in-frame clonotypes and omits some of them. This repertoire shows approximately 100,000 clones, 80% to 95% found once; its top ten account for approximately 3%. The chain recombines TRBV9 with TRBJ2-2; D possibly uses TRBD1 or TRBD2 (5 bases each). The sample was blood. This clonotype originated in a human donor in good health. The donor label of this sample is uncertain. The CDR3 DNA is TGTGCCAGCAGCGTAGGAGGGGACACCGGGGAGCTGTTTTTT. It codes for CASSVGGDTGELFF.